A single sample is the source of the 2 T cell receptor beta chains below, sequenced in a study of T cells in Graves' hyperthyroidism and ophthalmopathy. The TCR beta CDR3 regions underwent amplification using RNA transcripts as the source. HTBI primers drove first-round RT-PCR of the TCR CDR3. TCRdb re-derived calls from the multiplex PCR reads in MiXCR, one entry per CDR3 protein. The sample gives 600,000 to 650,000 distinct CDR3 sequences, 20% of which show up once; 30% to 40% is in the top ten. Sequencing was carried out using blood. All receptors derive from a man aged 30-40 years with Graves' ophthalmopathy.

This clonotype was observed a handful of times. The J gene is TRBJ2-7, the V gene TRBV29-1, with 10 bases aligning to TRBD2. V gave up 7 bases and J gave up 5 bases; unmatched junction bases: 8. The CDR3 is 13 residues long. Germline-derived CDR1 and CDR2 are SQVTM and ANQGSEA. This CDR3 is CSAAPLAGDEQYF. DNA of the CDR3: TGCAGCGCCGCTCCGCTAGCGGGAGACGAGCAGTACTTC.

This clonotype was picked up many times. V is TRBV7-3 and J is TRBJ2-7, with 7 bases lining up with TRBD1. This CDR3 is built from 13 residues. The germline V gene has CDR1 SGHTA and CDR2 FQGTGA. Trimming took 5 bases from V and 7 from J; bases not matched to a gene: 8. The CDR3 sequence is CASSVDRDEEQYF. CDR3 sequence (DNA): TGTGCCAGCAGCGTCGACAGGGATGAGGAGCAGTACTTC.